The 9 T cell receptor beta chains below all came from one sample that was sequenced in a study of cytomegalovirus exposure and HLA in healthy donors. The PCR ran on 60 Vbeta and 13 Jbeta primers. Measured with immunoSEQ multiplex PCR; TCRdb has only the in-frame clones, and not every one. Of just under 95,000 clones detected, roughly 73% appear once; the ten largest clones hold around 7.5%. The material sequenced was PBMCs. These receptors were collected from a man aged 45-65 years in good health and CMV-seropositive.

This sequence joins TRBV6-1 and TRBJ1-4, with D possibly TRBD1 on 6 matching bases. The germline V and J ends were trimmed by 8 bases and 6 bases, with 10 bases remaining between them. The CDR3 contains 12 residues. In germline, CDR1 is MNHNS, CDR2 SASEGT. Here the CDR3 reads CASRDTYEKLFF. The CDR3 nucleotides read TGTGCCAGCCGGGACACCTATGAAAAACTGTTTTTT.

DNA for the CDR3: TGCGCCAGCAGCTTGGCCCCTAGCGGGGGGGCCTACGAGCAGTACTTC. Its protein is CASSLAPSGGAYEQYF. V is TRBV5-1 and J is TRBJ2-7, with 12 bases lining up with TRBD2. The V gene end was trimmed by 0 bases and the J gene end by 2 bases; junction bases not matched to a gene: 3. The germline V gene encodes CDR1 SGHRS and CDR2 YFSETQ. The CDR3 contains 16 residues.

As regards this clone: Germline is not matched at one junction end, which may reflect a read error. This chain links TRBV7-7 with TRBJ2-7, with TRBD1 identical over 7 bases. Germline CDR1 is SSHAT and CDR2 is FNYEAQ (reference sequence). This CDR3 contains 14 residues. The CDR3 region is CASSCPGQPYEQYF. CDR3 bases: TGTGCTAGCAGCTGCCCGGGACAGCCCTACGAGCAGTACTTC.

The chain couples TRBV28 to TRBJ2-3, with 7 bases lining up with TRBD2. The CDR3 has 16 amino acids. The germline gives CDR1 MDHEN, CDR2 SYDVKM. V dropped 6 bases and J dropped 3; count of bases not matched to a gene: 12. As DNA, the CDR3 is TGTGCCAGCAGCTCCCTCGGGGGGAGTAGGACAGATACGCAGTATTTT. It specifies CASSSLGGSRTDTQYF.

J is TRBJ2-5 and V is TRBV7-9, with 7 nucleotides matching TRBD1. Matching the DNA end better, TRBJ2-7 makes the J call doubtful. The CDR3 totals 16 residues. Germline CDR1 and CDR2: SEHNR and FQNEAQ (reference sequence). CDR3 sequence (DNA): TGTGCCAGCAGCCATTCCTTCGACAGGGACTCCTACGAGCAGTACTTC. Its translation is CASSHSFDRDSYEQYF.

This sequence joins TRBV6-5 and TRBJ2-3; a weak D match, TRBD2 (7 bases). Germline lookup yields CDR1 MNHEY and CDR2 SVGAGI. CDR3 length: 16 amino acids. Trimming stripped 0 bases from V and 4 bases from J, with 14 bases between. The CDR3 DNA sequence: TGTGCCAGCAGTTACTCCTCCCCGGGGGGCCCAGATACGCAGTATTTT. It translates to CASSYSSPGGPDTQYF.

This clone appeared a few times. The rearrangement links TRBV5-6 to TRBJ1-2; 8 positions agree with TRBD1. CDR1 SGHDT and CDR2 YYEEEE come from the germline V gene. The CDR3 has 12 residues. Unmatched junction bases numbered 6, after V lost 6 bases and J lost 8 bases. Here the CDR3 reads CASTRQGAGYTF. The CDR3 nucleotides read TGTGCCAGCACCCGCCAGGGGGCAGGCTACACCTTC. The full variable domain, completed using reference TRBV5-6 and TRBJ1-2, is DAGVTQSPTHLIKTRGQQVTLRCSPKSGHDTVSWYQQALGQGPQFIFQYYEEEERQRGNFPDRFSGHQFPNYSSELNVNALLLGDSALYLCASTRQGAGYTFGSGTRLTVV.

The chain combines TRBV18 with TRBJ2-7; 15 nucleotides align to TRBD2. Trimming took 3 bases from V and 1 from J; bases not matched to a gene: 1. The CDR3 totals 16 residues. CDR1 is KGHSH and CDR2 is LQKENI in the germline V gene. The CDR3 here is CASSPGTSGGSYEQYF. CDR3 nucleotides: TGTGCCAGCTCACCCGGGACTAGCGGGGGGTCCTACGAGCAGTACTTC.

Of note for this clone: One junction end disagrees with the germline gene, perhaps due to a read error. The rearrangement joins TRBV18 to TRBJ1-1; 8 nucleotides agree with TRBD1. CDR1 and CDR2 (germline): KGHSH, LQKENI. This CDR3 contains 12 residues. The CDR3 spells CASSPQGAEAFF. The DNA of the CDR3 is TGTGCCAGCTCTCCACAGGGGGCTGAAGCTTTCTTT.